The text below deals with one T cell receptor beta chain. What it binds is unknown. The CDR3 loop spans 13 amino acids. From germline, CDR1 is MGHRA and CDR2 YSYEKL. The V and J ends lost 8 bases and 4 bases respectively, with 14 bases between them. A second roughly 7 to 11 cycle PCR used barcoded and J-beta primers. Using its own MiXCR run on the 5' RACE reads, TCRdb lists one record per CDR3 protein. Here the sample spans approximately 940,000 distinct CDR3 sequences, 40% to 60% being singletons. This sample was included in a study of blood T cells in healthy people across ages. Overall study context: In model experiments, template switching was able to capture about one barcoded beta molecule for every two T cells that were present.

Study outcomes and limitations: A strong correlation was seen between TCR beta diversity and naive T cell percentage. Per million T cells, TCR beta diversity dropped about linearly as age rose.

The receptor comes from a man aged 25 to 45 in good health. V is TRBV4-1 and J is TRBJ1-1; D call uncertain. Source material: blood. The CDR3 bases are TGCGCCAGCGCGCCTGGTCCCACCACTGAAGCTTTCTTT. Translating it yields CASAPGPTTEAFF.